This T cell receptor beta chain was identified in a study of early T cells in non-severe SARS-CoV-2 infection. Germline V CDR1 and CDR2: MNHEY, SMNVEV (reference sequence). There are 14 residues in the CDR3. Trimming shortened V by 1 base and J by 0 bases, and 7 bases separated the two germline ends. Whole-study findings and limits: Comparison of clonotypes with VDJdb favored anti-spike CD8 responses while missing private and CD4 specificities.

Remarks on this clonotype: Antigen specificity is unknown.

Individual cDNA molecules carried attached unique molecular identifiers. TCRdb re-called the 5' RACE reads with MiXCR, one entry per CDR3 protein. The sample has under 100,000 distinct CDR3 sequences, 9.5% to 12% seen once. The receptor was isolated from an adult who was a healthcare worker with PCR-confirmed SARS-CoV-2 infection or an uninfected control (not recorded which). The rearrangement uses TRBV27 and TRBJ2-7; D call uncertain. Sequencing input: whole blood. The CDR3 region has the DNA TGTGCCAGCAGTTTATGGGGTAGCTCCTACGAGCAGTACTTC. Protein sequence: CASSLWGSSYEQYF.